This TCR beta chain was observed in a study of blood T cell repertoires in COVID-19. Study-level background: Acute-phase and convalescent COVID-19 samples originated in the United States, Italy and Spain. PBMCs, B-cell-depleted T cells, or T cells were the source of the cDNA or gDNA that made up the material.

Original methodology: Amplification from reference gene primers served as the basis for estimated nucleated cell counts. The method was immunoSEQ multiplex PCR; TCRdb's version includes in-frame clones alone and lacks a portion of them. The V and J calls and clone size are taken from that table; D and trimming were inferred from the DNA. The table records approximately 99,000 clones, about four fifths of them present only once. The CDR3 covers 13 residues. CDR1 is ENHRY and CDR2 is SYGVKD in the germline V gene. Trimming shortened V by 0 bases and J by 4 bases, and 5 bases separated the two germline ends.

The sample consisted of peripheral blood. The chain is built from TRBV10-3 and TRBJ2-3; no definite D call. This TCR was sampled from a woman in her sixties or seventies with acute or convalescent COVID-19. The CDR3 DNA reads TGTGCCATCAGTGAGTCTAGTGCAGATACGCAGTATTTT. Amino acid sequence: CAISESSADTQYF.